These T cell receptor beta chains were read from a single sample in a study of T cells in localized non-small cell lung cancer. TCRdb's table, derived via immunoSEQ multiplex PCR, lists solely in-frame clones and lacks some. The sample lists 100,000 to 150,000 clones, roughly 90% occurring once. This material consisted of peripheral blood, taken before any cancer treatment. Receptors were obtained from an older female donor with stage I lung adenocarcinoma. CDR3s leave out the opening cysteine and the closing phenylalanine or tryptophan. For some rows the clone size is stated as once, few or many, or as a class when expanded; others skip it.

size	V	J	CDR3
-	TRBV27	TRBJ1-1	ASKSSQGRGTEAF
-	TRBV27	TRBJ1-1	ASSLTGQGGEAF
-	TRBV9	TRBJ1-1	ASSVASNTEAF
-	TRBV28	TRBJ2-1	ASSSVVGLVVENEQF
-	TRBV27	TRBJ1-2	ATRQGTSFGYT
-	TRBV19	TRBJ1-5	ASSQRGGAGNQPQH
once	TRBV4-1	TRBJ2-1	ASSQVLPRDEQF
-	TRBV2	TRBJ2-7	ASSREYEQY
-	TRBV11-3	TRBJ2-2	ASSLELTGELF
-	TRBV28	TRBJ2-7	ASTEPGLRSYEQY
-	TRBV18	TRBJ1-1	ASSPDSHMNTEAF
-	TRBV27	TRBJ2-7	ASRTEAYEQY
-	TRBV19	TRBJ2-3	ASSWTGYTDTQY
once	TRBV5-1	TRBJ2-7	ASSPLAGSYEQY
-	TRBV13	TRBJ2-5	ASSRYRFTNQETQY
once	TRBV7-3	TRBJ1-2	ASSLGAGRGYT
-	TRBV7-2	TRBJ2-7	ASSLARQYEQY
-	TRBV5-1	TRBJ2-3	ASSLMEVTDTQY
-	TRBV27	TRBJ2-5	ASKTDRDSQETQY
few	TRBV29-1	TRBJ1-1	SVEDWNTEAF
-	TRBV2	TRBJ2-6	ASRGSGANVLT
-	TRBV29-1	TRBJ1-2	SVLGAPPYYGYT
-	TRBV2	TRBJ2-5	ATSRWEGRETQY
-	TRBV7-2	TRBJ2-1	ASSLVSSGRTYNEQF
-	TRBV5-1	TRBJ2-3	ASSRLEDTDTQY